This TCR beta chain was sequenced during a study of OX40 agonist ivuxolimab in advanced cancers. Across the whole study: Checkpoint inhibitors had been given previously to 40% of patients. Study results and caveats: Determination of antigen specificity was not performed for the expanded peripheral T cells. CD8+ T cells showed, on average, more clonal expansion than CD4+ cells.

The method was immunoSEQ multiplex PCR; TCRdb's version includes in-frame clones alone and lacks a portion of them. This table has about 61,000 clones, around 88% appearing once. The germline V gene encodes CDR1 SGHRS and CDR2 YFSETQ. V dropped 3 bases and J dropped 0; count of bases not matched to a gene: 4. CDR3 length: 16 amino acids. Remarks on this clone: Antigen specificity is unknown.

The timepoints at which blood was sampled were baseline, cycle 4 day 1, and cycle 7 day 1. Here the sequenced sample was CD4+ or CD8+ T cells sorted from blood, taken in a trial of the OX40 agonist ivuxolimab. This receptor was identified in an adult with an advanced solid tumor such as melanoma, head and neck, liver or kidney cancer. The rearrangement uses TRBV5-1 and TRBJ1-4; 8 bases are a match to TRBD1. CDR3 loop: CASSWGQATTNEKLFF. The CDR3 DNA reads TGCGCCAGCAGCTGGGGACAGGCTACAACTAATGAAAAACTGTTTTTT.